These 19 T cell receptor beta chains came from one sample sequenced in a study of blood T cell repertoires in COVID-19. Profiled with immunoSEQ multiplex PCR; TCRdb holds only in-frame clones, not every one. The table includes approximately 190,000 clones, about four fifths detected once. Source material: PBMCs or T cells enriched from blood (not recorded which). The receptors derive from a woman aged 25 to 39 who had been exposed to COVID-19.

The chain uses TRBV10-2 and TRBJ1-1, with 7 bases lining up with TRBD1. Germline CDR1 WSHSY, CDR2 SAAADI. The CDR3 has 12 residues. J was trimmed by 5 bases and V by 11 bases; bases with no gene match: 8. The CDR3 loop reads CAAGAGGTEAFF. In DNA form, the CDR3 reads TGCGCCGCCGGAGCAGGGGGGACTGAAGCTTTCTTT.

This rearrangement joins TRBV27 to TRBJ2-7; D is possibly TRBD1 (6 bases). Germline CDR1 reads MNHEY; CDR2 reads SMNVEV (reference sequence). V dropped 3 bases and J dropped 4 bases, with 13 bases sitting between them. The CDR3 has 14 residues. The CDR3, as DNA: TGTGCCAGCAGTTTGGGGACACCACCTTACGAGCAGTACTTC. Its protein product is CASSLGTPPYEQYF.

The chain combines TRBV7-9 with TRBJ2-7, with TRBD2 as a possible D gene (7 bases). V gave up 5 bases and J gave up 2 bases, with 10 bases separating them. Germline values: CDR1 SEHNR, CDR2 FQNEAQ (reference sequence). The CDR3 sequence is 13 residues long. The CDR3 spells CASSRGGAYEQYF. The CDR3 DNA reads as TGTGCCAGCAGCAGGGGGGGCGCCTACGAGCAGTACTTC. Full variable domain (rest looked up from reference TRBV7-9 and TRBJ2-7): DTGVSQNPRHKITKRGQNVTFRCDPISEHNRLYWYRQTLGQGPEFLTYFQNEAQLEKSRLLSDRFSAERPKGSFSTLEIQRTEQGDSAMYLCASSRGGAYEQYFGPGTRLTVT.

The rearrangement joins TRBV2 to TRBJ1-1; 9 bases are shared with TRBD1. The V gene's germline CDR1 is SNHLY and CDR2 FYNNEI. Losses at the gene ends were 6 bases for V and 3 bases for J; bases not matched to a gene: 8. The CDR3 runs 15 residues. CDR3 bases: TGTGCCAGCAGGATAGGGGACAGGGCCGACACTGAAGCTTTCTTT. Translation: CASRIGDRADTEAFF.

The CDR3 reads CASSIAGYPNSPLHF. In nucleotides, the CDR3 is TGCGCCAGCAGCATCGCGGGGTACCCTAATTCACCCCTCCACTTT. This sequence joins TRBV5-1 and TRBJ1-6; D uncertain. V was pared by 4 bases and J by 6 bases, with 14 bases between. The CDR3 is made up of 15 amino acids. The germline CDR1 and CDR2 sequences are SGHRS and YFSETQ.

The rearrangement uses TRBV7-3 and TRBJ1-6; 10 nucleotides align to TRBD1. The V gene end was trimmed by 5 bases and the J gene end by 7 bases; junction bases not matched to a gene: 5. This CDR3 contains 15 residues. Germline V gene lookup returns CDR1 SGHTA and CDR2 FQGTGA. The CDR3 region has the DNA TGTGCCAGCAGCCCCCAGGGACAGGGGAATTCACCCCTCCACTTT. It encodes CASSPQGQGNSPLHF. Full variable domain (outside the CDR3, taken from reference TRBV7-3 and TRBJ1-6): GAGVSQTPSNKVTEKGKYVELRCDPISGHTALYWYRQSLGQGPEFLIYFQGTGAADDSGLPNDRFFAVRPEGSVSTLKIQRTERGDSAVYLCASSPQGQGNSPLHFGNGTRLTVT.

The rearrangement joins TRBV19 to TRBJ1-1; no firm D call. The germline V gene has CDR1 LNHDA and CDR2 SQIVND (reference sequence). The V end lost 0 bases, the J end lost 4 bases, and 9 bases lay between the germline ends. This CDR3 spans 14 amino acids. The DNA of the CDR3 is TGTGCCAGTAGTATAGATCCGACACTCACTGAAGCTTTCTTT. As protein: CASSIDPTLTEAFF.

The CDR3 DNA is TGTGCCAGCAGTCACCAGGACAGGGAGAACTATGGCTACACCTTC. Protein sequence: CASSHQDRENYGYTF. The chain joins TRBV6-5 to TRBJ1-2; 8 nucleotides match TRBD1. The CDR3 spans 15 residues. Germline V gene sequence: CDR1 MNHEY, CDR2 SVGAGI. V was pared by 5 bases and J by 2 bases, with 7 bases of the junction left unmatched.

The genes are TRBV25-1 and TRBJ1-2; tentative D call: TRBD1 (6 bases). Germline V lookup: CDR1 MGHDK, CDR2 SYGVNS. This CDR3 comprises 13 residues. Trimming removed 8 bases from V and 2 bases from J, with 12 bases in between. CDR3 region: CASGDTVNYGYTF. In DNA, the CDR3 is TGTGCCAGCGGGGACACCGTAAACTATGGCTACACCTTC.

In its sample, this clone was seen once. This chain links TRBV12-3 or TRBV12-4 with TRBJ1-1; D is ambiguous. This CDR3 contains 13 residues. V lost 1 base and J lost 0, with 3 bases in between. In DNA form, the CDR3 reads TGTGCCAGCAGTTTAGGGCTGAACACTGAAGCTTTCTTT. It is translated as CASSLGLNTEAFF.

The chain links TRBV7-2 to TRBJ2-1; D uncertain. This CDR3 is built from 15 residues. Per germline, CDR1 SGHTA and CDR2 FQGNSA. V lost 5 bases, J lost 0 bases, and 11 bases lay in between. The CDR3 nucleotides are TGTGCCAGCAGCCCCCGTGGCCTCTCCTACAATGAGCAGTTCTTC. It is translated as CASSPRGLSYNEQFF.

This chain uses TRBV7-6 with TRBJ2-2; TRBD1 might be the D (5 bases). Trimming pared 0 bases from V and 3 bases from J, leaving 11 bases between. Per the germline V gene, CDR1 is SGHVS and CDR2 is FNYEAQ. The CDR3 loop spans 16 amino acids. The CDR3 DNA follows: TGTGCCAGCAGCTTAGCAGGGGTAGGATACACCGGGGAGCTGTTTTTT. Translating it yields CASSLAGVGYTGELFF.

A single count supports this clone. The rearrangement uses TRBV19 and TRBJ1-4, with unresolved D. Trimming took 3 bases from V and 8 from J, leaving 16 bases between them. The CDR3 has 15 amino acids. Germline CDR1 reads LNHDA; CDR2 reads SQIVND (reference sequence). The CDR3 coding sequence is TGTGCCAGTAGTATTCGGGGAACGGCGGGGGAAAAACTGTTTTTT. It is translated as CASSIRGTAGEKLFF.

The J gene is TRBJ1-1, the V gene TRBV6-5; 10 positions agree with TRBD1. Germline V CDR1 and CDR2: MNHEY, SVGAGI. This CDR3 comprises 15 residues. V gave up 4 bases and J gave up 2 bases; unmatched junction bases: 4. CDR3 bases: TGTGCCAGCAGTTCCGACAGGGGGCTTAACACTGAAGCTTTCTTT. Amino acid sequence: CASSSDRGLNTEAFF.

The chain is built from TRBV4-3 and TRBJ2-7; 8 nucleotides align to TRBD2. This CDR3 contains 14 residues. J gave up 4 bases and V 0 bases, and 2 bases lay outside the gene matches. Germline assignment: CDR1 LGHNA and CDR2 YSLEER. CDR3 coding DNA: TGCGCCAGCAGCCAAGACCGGGGGGGATACGAGCAGTACTTC. Translated, it gives CASSQDRGGYEQYF.

This chain uses TRBV5-6 with TRBJ1-1; no definite D call. The CDR3 contains 16 residues. Germline V gene lookup returns CDR1 SGHDT and CDR2 YYEEEE. Trimming cost V 0 bases and J 1 base, with 13 bases left between them. The CDR3 DNA follows: TGTGCCAGCAGCTTGGTGGTTCCGGGAACGAACACTGAAGCTTTCTTT. Protein sequence: CASSLVVPGTNTEAFF.

The chain recombines TRBV9 with TRBJ2-2; 14 bases are a match to TRBD2. This CDR3 has 19 residues. The trim removed 0 bases at V and 0 bases at J, leaving 4 bases unmatched. From germline, CDR1 is SGDLS and CDR2 YYNGEE. The CDR3 loop is CASSVEGLAGGPNTGELFF. For the CDR3, the DNA is TGTGCCAGCAGCGTAGAAGGACTAGCGGGGGGACCGAACACCGGGGAGCTGTTTTTT.

The chain joins TRBV30 to TRBJ1-4, with 9 positions matching TRBD1. CDR1 GTSNPN and CDR2 SVGIG come from the germline V gene (reference sequence). V lost 2 bases and J lost 7; bases outside the gene matches: 23. This CDR3 is built from 20 residues. CDR3 loop: CAWSSRRVWSSGTGSEKLFF. Written as DNA, the CDR3 is TGTGCCTGGAGTTCTAGGAGGGTTTGGAGCTCCGGGACAGGGAGTGAAAAACTGTTTTTT.

The chain is built from TRBV11-2 and TRBJ2-1, with TRBD1 as a possible D gene (5 bases). The V and J ends lost 7 bases and 6 bases respectively, with 13 bases between them. The CDR3 is made up of 13 amino acids. CDR1 and CDR2 (germline): SGHAT, FQNNGV. CDR3 bases: TGTGCCAGCAAGAAATTGGGGCCCAATGAGCAGTTCTTC. It encodes CASKKLGPNEQFF. Full variable domain (missing parts from reference TRBV11-2 and TRBJ2-1): EAGVAQSPRYKIIEKRQSVAFWCNPISGHATLYWYQQILGQGPKLLIQFQNNGVVDDSQLPKDRFSAERLKGVDSTLKIQPAKLEDSAVYLCASKKLGPNEQFFGPGTRLTVL.